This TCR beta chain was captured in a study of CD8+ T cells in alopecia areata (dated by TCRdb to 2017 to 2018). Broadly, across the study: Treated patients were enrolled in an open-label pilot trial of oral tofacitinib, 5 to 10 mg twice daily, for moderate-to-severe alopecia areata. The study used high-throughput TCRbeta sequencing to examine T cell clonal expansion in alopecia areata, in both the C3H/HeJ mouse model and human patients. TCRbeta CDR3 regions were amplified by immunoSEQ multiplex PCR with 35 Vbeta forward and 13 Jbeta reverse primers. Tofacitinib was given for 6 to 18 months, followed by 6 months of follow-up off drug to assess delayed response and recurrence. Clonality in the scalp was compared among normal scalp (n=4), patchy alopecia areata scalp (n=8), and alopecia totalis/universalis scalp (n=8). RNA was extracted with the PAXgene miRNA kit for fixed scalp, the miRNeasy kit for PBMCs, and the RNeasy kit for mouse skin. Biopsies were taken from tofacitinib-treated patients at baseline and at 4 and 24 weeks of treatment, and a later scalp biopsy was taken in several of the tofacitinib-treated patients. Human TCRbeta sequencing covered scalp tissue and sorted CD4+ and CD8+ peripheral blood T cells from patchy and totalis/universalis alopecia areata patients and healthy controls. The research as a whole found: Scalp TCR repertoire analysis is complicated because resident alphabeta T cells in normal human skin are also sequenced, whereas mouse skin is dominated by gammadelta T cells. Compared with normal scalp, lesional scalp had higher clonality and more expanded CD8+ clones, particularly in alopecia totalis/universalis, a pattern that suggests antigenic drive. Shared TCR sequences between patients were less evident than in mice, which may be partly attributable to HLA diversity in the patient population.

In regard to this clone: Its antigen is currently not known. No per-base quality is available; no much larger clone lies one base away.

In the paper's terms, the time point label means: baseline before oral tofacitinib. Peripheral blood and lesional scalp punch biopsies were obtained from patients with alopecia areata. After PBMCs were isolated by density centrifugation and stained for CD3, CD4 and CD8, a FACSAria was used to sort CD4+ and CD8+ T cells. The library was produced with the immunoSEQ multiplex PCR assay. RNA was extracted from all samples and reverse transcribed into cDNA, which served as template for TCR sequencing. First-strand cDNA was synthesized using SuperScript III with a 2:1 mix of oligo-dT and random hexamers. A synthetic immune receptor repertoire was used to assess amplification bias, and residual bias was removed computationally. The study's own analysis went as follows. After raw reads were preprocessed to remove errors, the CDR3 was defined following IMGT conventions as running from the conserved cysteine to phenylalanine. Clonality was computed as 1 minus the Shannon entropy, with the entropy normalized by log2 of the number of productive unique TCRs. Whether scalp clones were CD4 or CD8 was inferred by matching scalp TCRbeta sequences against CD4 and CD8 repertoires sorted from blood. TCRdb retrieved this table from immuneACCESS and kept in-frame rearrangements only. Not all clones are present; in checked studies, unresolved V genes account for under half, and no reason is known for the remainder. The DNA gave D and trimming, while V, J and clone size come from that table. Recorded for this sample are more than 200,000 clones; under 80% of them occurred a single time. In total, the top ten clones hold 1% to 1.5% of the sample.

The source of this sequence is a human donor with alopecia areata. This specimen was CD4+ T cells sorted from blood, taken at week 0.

The DNA is TGCAGCGTTGAAGGCCGGTGGAACACTGAAGCTTTCTTT. It is translated as CSVEGRWNTEAFF. Recombination linked TRBV29-1 to TRBJ1-1, with no confidently assigned D gene. The germline V gene encodes CDR1 SQVTM and CDR2 ANQGSEA. The CDR3 runs 13 residues from the cysteine to the phenylalanine. CDR3 DNA only is kept here, 39 bases in frame from base 1. V loses 1 base of germline sequence and J loses 1 base, and the interval between the two ends is 7 bases.